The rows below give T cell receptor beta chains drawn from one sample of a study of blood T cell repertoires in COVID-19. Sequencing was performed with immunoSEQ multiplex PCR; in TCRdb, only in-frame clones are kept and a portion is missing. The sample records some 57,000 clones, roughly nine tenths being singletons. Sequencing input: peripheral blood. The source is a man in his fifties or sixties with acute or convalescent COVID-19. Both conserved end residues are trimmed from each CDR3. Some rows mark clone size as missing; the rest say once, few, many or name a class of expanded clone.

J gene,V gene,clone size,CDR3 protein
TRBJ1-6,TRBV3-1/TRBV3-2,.,ASSPRRTDNSPLH
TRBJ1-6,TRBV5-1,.,ASSLGTGSDNSPLH
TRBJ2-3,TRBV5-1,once,ASSLGRQVSTDTQY
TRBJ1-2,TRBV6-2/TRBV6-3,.,ASSLSPTGPYGYT
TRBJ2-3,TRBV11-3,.,ASSLDRVSTDTQY
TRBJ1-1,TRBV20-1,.,SIRGDTEAF
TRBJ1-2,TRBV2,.,ASSVSVLDT
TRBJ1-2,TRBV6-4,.,ASKGGTEYGYT
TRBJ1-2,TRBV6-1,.,ASSEVQGVAGYT
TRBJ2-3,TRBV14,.,ASSPSTDTQY
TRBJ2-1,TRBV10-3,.,AISAPTGTSYNEQF
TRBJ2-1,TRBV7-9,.,ASSLAFSYKGQGRNEQF
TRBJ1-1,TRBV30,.,AWSRTGHTEAF
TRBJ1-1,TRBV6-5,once,ASSRIPGDLEAF
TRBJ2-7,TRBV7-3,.,ASSLTGQLWDEQY
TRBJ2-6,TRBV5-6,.,ASSWGQGVTGANVLT
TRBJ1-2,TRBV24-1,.,ATSEVGVDYGYT